Only a few counts were recorded for the clone carrying this T cell receptor (beta chain). Its antigen is not known. This entry belongs to a study of T cells in Graves' hyperthyroidism and ophthalmopathy. Whole-study findings and limits: Blood held most thyroid clonotypes expanded above 0.001 frequency.

Trimming at V came to 5 bases and at J to 4 bases, leaving 10 bases not matched to a gene. Germline loops: CDR1 SEHNR, CDR2 FQNEAQ (reference sequence). This CDR3 is 16 amino acids long. RNA transcripts yielded amplified TCR beta CDR3 regions. The HTBI primer set served for first-round RT-PCR of the TCR CDR3. One entry per CDR3 protein, called by TCRdb with MiXCR from the multiplex PCR reads. The sample has approximately 690,000 distinct CDR3 sequences, more than 14% seen once. The sequenced material came from blood. The V call is TRBV7-9, the J call TRBJ2-5, with 10 bases aligning to TRBD2. The TCR comes from a woman aged 50 to 60 with Graves' ophthalmopathy. The CDR3 is CASSTDASGGRETQYF. The CDR3 DNA is TGTGCCAGCAGCACAGATGCTAGCGGGGGCCGAGAGACCCAGTACTTC.